What follows is one T cell receptor beta chain and its context. Its target is not known. The PCR employed 60 Vbeta primers together with 13 Jbeta primers. Profiled with immunoSEQ multiplex PCR; TCRdb holds only in-frame clones, not every one. The data hold about 100,000 clones, with about 79% observed a single time. The entry originates in a study of cytomegalovirus exposure and HLA in healthy donors. The study, taken as a whole, reports: A later analysis reportedly found fewer N-insertions in an Asian-associated ancestry cluster than the approximately 700-donor mean. Indistinguishable V segments, including TRBV6-2 and TRBV6-3, were excluded. A link between a missense DCLRE1C variant and TCR beta V- and J-gene trimming emerged from a later analysis.

The germline V gene encodes CDR1 SGHTA and CDR2 FQGNSA. This CDR3 region has 14 residues. V lost 6 bases to trimming and J lost 6 bases, with 16 bases between them. V gene TRBV7-2 combines with J gene TRBJ2-3; D may be TRBD2 (5 bases). This receptor was obtained from a man in his forties or fifties in good health and CMV-seropositive. Sequencing was carried out using PBMCs. DNA for the CDR3: TGTGCCAGCAGATTGGGCCTCACTAGGGATACGCAGTATTTT. It yields the protein CASRLGLTRDTQYF.